This T cell receptor (beta chain) came from a study of OX40 agonist ivuxolimab in advanced cancers. Study-level points and caveats: Clonal expansion was among the lowest in partial responders at 0.1-3.0 mg/kg, especially CD8+. There were, on average, more expanded clones in CD8+ T cells than in CD4+. The CD4+ and CD8+ T cells in the blood had expanded clonally by week 6 at 0.1 to 3.0 mg/kg.

This table comes from immunoSEQ multiplex PCR, and its TCRdb copy is limited to in-frame clones, with some not included. This table holds tens of thousands of clones, about 88% found once. As for this clone: The antigen remains undetermined.

Peripheral blood came from all dose cohorts at three timepoints. Trimming at V came to 5 bases and at J to 4 bases, leaving 9 bases not matched to a gene. This CDR3 spans 14 amino acids. Germline-derived CDR1 and CDR2 are SGHRS and YFSETQ. The sequenced sample was CD4+ or CD8+ T cells sorted from blood, obtained in a trial of the OX40 agonist ivuxolimab. The receptor was derived from an adult with an advanced solid tumor such as melanoma, head and neck, liver or kidney cancer. V and J are TRBV5-1 and TRBJ2-7; 7 nucleotides match TRBD1. The CDR3 DNA sequence: TGCGCCAGCAGACTGGAACAGGGGAAATACGAGCAGTACTTC. Amino acids: CASRLEQGKYEQYF.